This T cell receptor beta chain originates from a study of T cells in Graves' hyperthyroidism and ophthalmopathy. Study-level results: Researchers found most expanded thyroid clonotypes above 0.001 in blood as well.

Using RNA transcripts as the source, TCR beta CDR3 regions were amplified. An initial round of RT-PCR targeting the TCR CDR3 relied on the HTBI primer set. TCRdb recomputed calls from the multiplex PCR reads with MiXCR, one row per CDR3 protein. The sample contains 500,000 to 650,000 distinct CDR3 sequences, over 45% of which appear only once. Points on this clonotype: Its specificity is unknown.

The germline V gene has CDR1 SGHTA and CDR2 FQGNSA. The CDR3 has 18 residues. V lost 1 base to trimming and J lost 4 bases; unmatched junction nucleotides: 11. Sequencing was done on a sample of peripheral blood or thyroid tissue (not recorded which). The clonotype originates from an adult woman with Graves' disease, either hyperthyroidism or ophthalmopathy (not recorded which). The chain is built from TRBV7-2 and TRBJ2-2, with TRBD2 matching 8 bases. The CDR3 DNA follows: TGTGCCAGCAGCTTAGATCGGGCCCTAGCGGGCTCCACCGGGGAGCTGTTTTTT. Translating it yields CASSLDRALAGSTGELFF.